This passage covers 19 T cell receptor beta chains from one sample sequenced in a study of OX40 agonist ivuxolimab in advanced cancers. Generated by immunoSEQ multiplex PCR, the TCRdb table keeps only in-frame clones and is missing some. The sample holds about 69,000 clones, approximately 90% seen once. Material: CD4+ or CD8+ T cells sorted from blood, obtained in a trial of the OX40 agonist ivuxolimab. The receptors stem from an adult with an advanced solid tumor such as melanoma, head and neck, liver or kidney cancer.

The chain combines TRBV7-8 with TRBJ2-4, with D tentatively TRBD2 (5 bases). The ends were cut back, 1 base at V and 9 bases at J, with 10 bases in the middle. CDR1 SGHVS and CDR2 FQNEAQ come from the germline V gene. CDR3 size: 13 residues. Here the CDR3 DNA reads TGTGCCAGCAGCTTAGGGGGAGAGGGCATTCAGTACTTC. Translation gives CASSLGGEGIQYF.

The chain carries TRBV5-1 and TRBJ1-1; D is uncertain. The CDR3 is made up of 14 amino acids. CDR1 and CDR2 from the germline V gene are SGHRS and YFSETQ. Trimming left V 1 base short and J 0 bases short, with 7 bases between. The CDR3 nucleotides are TGCGCCAGCAGCTTGACTCCGGTGAACACTGAAGCTTTCTTT. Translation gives CASSLTPVNTEAFF.

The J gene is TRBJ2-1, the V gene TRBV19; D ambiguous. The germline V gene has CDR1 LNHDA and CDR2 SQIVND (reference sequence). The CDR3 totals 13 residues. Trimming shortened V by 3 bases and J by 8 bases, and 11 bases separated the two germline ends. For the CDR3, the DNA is TGTGCCAGTAGTATCTGGGGTGGCGATGAGCAGTTCTTC. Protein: CASSIWGGDEQFF.

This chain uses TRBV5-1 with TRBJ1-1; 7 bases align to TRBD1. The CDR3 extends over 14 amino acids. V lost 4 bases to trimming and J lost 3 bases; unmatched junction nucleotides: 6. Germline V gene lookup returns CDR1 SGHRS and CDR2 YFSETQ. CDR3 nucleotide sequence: TGCGCCAGCAGCCGCGACAGGGCGGACACTGAAGCTTTCTTT. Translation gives CASSRDRADTEAFF.

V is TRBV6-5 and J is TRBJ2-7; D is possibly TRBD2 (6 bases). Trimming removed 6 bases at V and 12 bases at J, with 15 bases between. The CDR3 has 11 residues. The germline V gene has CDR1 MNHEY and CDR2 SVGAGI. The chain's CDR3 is CASRSAGPRYF. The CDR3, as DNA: TGTGCCAGCAGGTCGGCGGGGCCCCGGTACTTC.

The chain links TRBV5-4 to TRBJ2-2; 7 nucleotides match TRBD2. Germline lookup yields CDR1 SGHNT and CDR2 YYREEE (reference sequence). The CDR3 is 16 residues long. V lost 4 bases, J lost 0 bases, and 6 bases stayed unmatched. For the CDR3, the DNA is TGTGCCAGCAGCGTATTAGCGGGTACGAACACCGGGGAGCTGTTTTTT. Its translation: CASSVLAGTNTGELFF.

The CDR3, as DNA: TGTGCCAGCAGCTCTACTTTTGGGGACAGGGACTATGAGCAGTTCTTC. Its translation: CASSSTFGDRDYEQFF. The V and J genes are TRBV7-9 and TRBJ2-1; TRBD1 matches 9 bases. CDR1 SEHNR and CDR2 FQNEAQ come from the germline V gene (reference sequence). Germline trimming cut 4 bases from V and 8 bases from J; bases unmatched to any gene: 12. CDR3 length: 16 residues.

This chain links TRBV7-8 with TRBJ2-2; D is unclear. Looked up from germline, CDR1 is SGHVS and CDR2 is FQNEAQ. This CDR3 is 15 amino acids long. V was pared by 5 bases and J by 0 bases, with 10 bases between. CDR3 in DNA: TGTGCCAGCAGCCCCGGACCAACGAACACCGGGGAGCTGTTTTTT. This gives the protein CASSPGPTNTGELFF.

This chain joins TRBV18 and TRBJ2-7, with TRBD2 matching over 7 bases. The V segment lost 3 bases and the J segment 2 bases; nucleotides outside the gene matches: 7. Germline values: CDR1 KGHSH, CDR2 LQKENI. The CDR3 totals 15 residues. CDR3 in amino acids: CASSPRLAEAYEQYF. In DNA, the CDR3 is TGTGCCAGCTCACCCCGGCTAGCGGAGGCCTACGAGCAGTACTTC.

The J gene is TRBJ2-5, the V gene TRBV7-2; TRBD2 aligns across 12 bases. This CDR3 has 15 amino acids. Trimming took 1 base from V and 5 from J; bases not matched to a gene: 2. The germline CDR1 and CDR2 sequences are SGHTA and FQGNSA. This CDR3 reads CASSLVLAGGETQYF. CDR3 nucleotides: TGTGCCAGCAGCTTAGTTCTAGCGGGAGGGGAGACCCAGTACTTC.

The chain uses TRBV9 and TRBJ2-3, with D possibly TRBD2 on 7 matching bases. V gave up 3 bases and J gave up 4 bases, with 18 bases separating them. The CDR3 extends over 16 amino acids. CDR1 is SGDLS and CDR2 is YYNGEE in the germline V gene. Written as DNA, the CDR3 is TGTGCCAGCAGCGCTAGCGGACAGACTCATGCAGATACGCAGTATTTT. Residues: CASSASGQTHADTQYF.

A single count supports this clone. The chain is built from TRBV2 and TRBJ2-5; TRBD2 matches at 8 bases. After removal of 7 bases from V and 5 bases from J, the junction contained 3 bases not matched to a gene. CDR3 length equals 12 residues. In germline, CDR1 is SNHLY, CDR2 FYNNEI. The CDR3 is CASISGGETQYF. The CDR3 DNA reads TGTGCCAGCATAAGCGGGGGTGAGACCCAGTACTTC.

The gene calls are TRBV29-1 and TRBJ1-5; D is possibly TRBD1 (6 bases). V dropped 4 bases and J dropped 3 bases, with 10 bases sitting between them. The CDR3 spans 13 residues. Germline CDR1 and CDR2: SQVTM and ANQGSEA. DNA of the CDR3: TGCAGCGTTGGGACAGCCCCCAATCAGCCCCAGCATTTT. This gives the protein CSVGTAPNQPQHF.

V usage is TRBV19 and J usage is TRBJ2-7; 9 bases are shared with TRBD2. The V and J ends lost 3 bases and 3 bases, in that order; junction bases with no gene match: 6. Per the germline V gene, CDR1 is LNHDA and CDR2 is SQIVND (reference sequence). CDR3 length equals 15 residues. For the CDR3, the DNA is TGTGCCAGTAGTATTTCGGCTAGCGGGAACTACGAGCAGTACTTC. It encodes CASSISASGNYEQYF.

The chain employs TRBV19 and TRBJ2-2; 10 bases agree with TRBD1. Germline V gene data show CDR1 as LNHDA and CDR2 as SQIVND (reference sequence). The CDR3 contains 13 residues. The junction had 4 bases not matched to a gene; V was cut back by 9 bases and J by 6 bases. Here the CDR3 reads CASRQGAAGELFF. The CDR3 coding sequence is TGTGCCAGCCGACAGGGGGCCGCCGGGGAGCTGTTTTTT.

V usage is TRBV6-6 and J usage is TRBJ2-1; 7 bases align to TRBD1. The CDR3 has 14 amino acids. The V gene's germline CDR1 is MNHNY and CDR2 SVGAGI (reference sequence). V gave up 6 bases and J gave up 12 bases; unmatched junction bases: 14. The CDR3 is CASRTGARVGRQFF. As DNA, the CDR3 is TGTGCCAGCAGAACAGGGGCCAGGGTAGGTCGGCAGTTCTTC.

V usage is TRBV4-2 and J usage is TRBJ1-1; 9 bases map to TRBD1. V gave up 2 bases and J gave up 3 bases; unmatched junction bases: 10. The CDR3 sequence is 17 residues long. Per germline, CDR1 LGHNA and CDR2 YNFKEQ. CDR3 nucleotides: TGTGCCAGCAGCCAATCCCCCGGGACAGGGACGGACACTGAAGCTTTCTTT. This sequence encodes CASSQSPGTGTDTEAFF.

CDR3 nucleotides: TGTGCCAGCAGCTTAGCGGGGGGCAGCAATCAGCCCCAGCATTTT. Amino acids: CASSLAGGSNQPQHF. J is TRBJ1-5 and V is TRBV11-2; D may be TRBD1 (6 bases). The CDR3 is 15 amino acids. Trimming took off 1 base at V and 1 base at J, with 8 bases between the two ends. Germline V gene data show CDR1 as SGHAT and CDR2 as FQNNGV.

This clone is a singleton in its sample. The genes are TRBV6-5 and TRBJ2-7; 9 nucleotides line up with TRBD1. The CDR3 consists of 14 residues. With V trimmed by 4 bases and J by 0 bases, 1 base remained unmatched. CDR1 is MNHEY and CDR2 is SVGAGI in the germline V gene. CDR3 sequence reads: CASSSGQGSYEQYF. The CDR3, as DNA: TGTGCCAGCAGTTCGGGACAGGGCTCCTACGAGCAGTACTTC.